This T cell receptor beta chain came from a study of T-cell reconstitution after alpha-beta-depleted transplantation in children (dated by TCRdb to about 2016). Study-level background: Using TCR repertoire profiling, the study followed T-cell immune reconstitution in a quantitative way in children after TCRalphabeta/CD19-depleted allogeneic hematopoietic cell transplantation.

Regarding this clonotype: Its target antigen remains unknown. The junction departs from the called germline gene at one end, perhaps through a read error.

Library construction relied on PCR. These reads were obtained on an Illumina HiSeq 2500. To normalize quantification of the TCRbeta repertoire, the TCR libraries were built with molecular barcoding that relied on unique molecular identifiers. TCRdb redid the processing of the public reads, applying fastp at Q25 and MiXCR, and retained in-frame beta chains. Merged by CDR3 protein, the rows form single entries marked with the most common genes and DNA. The sample table holds 600,000 to 700,000 distinct CDR3 sequences, of which over 15% were seen once. The ten largest clonotypes hold approximately 1% of the sample. Spanning cysteine to phenylalanine, the CDR3 consists of 14 amino acids. This entry keeps only the CDR3 DNA: 42 bases, framed from base 1. CDR1 and CDR2, per the germline V gene (reference sequence), are DFQATT and SNEGSKA.

The rearranged segments are TRBV20-1 and TRBJ2-2, with 9 bases in between that match TRBD2. This TCR derives from a human donor who donated a stem cell graft to a child with acute myeloid leukemia. The source material was PBMCs from the stem cell graft donor, sampled from the stem cell graft. The CDR3 region: CSARGGTSSGDLFF. The base sequence is TGCAGTGCTAGAGGGGGGACTAGCTCCGGGGACCTGTTTTTT.